A selection of T cell receptor beta chains follows, all from one sample in a study of neurological immune-mediated disorders. TCRdb processed the 5' RACE reads anew with MiXCR; each CDR3 protein has one entry. This table has tens of thousands of distinct CDR3 sequences, approximately 3% appearing once. The sample consisted of PBMCs. The receptors were sampled from a woman aged 60 to 75 with multiple sclerosis. The conserved cysteine and the conserved F or W are not part of the CDR3 here. Fields, in order: J gene, V gene, CDR3 protein.

J gene: TRBJ2-7
V gene: TRBV5-1
CDR3 protein: ASSLGGTRLDEQY

J gene: TRBJ2-2
V gene: TRBV29-1
CDR3 protein: SARTGVNTGELF

J gene: TRBJ1-1
V gene: TRBV20-1
CDR3 protein: SAPRFGQPNTEAF

J gene: TRBJ2-1
V gene: TRBV3-1
CDR3 protein: ASSATSFLRNEQF

J gene: TRBJ2-6
V gene: TRBV7-7
CDR3 protein: ASSPQRQSGANVLT

J gene: TRBJ2-7
V gene: TRBV5-1
CDR3 protein: ASSSTGNLYEQY

J gene: TRBJ2-2
V gene: TRBV11-2
CDR3 protein: ASSLDRGGRTGELF

J gene: TRBJ1-6
V gene: TRBV11-2
CDR3 protein: ASRRFSRRGQYSTLN

J gene: TRBJ1-1
V gene: TRBV29-1
CDR3 protein: SVHQTTEAF

J gene: TRBJ1-1
V gene: TRBV6-4
CDR3 protein: ASSDFGGNTEAF

J gene: TRBJ2-7
V gene: TRBV12-5
CDR3 protein: ASGPGTVWQAQY

J gene: TRBJ2-1
V gene: TRBV5-1
CDR3 protein: ASSLEGATGV

J gene: TRBJ2-1
V gene: TRBV7-6
CDR3 protein: ASSSNPRNEQF

J gene: TRBJ2-5
V gene: TRBV10-2
CDR3 protein: ASRGTGYQETQY

J gene: TRBJ2-2
V gene: TRBV5-1
CDR3 protein: ASRRSLGNAGELF

J gene: TRBJ2-1
V gene: TRBV6-5
CDR3 protein: ASSFAGLAGGSDEQF

J gene: TRBJ2-1
V gene: TRBV5-1
CDR3 protein: ASSAGTGVSNEQF

J gene: TRBJ2-1
V gene: TRBV5-5
CDR3 protein: ASSLVRTGDNEQF

J gene: TRBJ2-1
V gene: TRBV6-5
CDR3 protein: ASTDRVGDNEQF

J gene: TRBJ1-1
V gene: TRBV25-1
CDR3 protein: ASSFGGGSEAF

J gene: TRBJ2-7
V gene: TRBV7-6
CDR3 protein: ASSPSGGTYEQY

J gene: TRBJ2-1
V gene: TRBV15
CDR3 protein: AIAAPRQAYNEQF

J gene: TRBJ2-3
V gene: TRBV7-8
CDR3 protein: ASSRSDAQGHGTQY

J gene: TRBJ1-2
V gene: TRBV5-1
CDR3 protein: ASSNVQGVYGYT

J gene: TRBJ2-2
V gene: TRBV20-1
CDR3 protein: SANVGGTGELF

J gene: TRBJ1-2
V gene: TRBV5-1
CDR3 protein: ASSISGETGYT

J gene: TRBJ1-1
V gene: TRBV20-1
CDR3 protein: KGTPALPNTEAF

J gene: TRBJ2-3
V gene: TRBV5-1
CDR3 protein: ASLEENTQY

J gene: TRBJ2-6
V gene: TRBV12-3/TRBV12-4
CDR3 protein: ASTGGGANVLT

J gene: TRBJ2-7
V gene: TRBV18
CDR3 protein: ASSPDRGFSYEQY

J gene: TRBJ2-7
V gene: TRBV5-1
CDR3 protein: ASSSQGGAQEQY

J gene: TRBJ2-1
V gene: TRBV20-1
CDR3 protein: SIPSVNEQF

J gene: TRBJ1-6
V gene: TRBV4-1
CDR3 protein: ASSQTITRSFNSPLH

J gene: TRBJ1-1
V gene: TRBV5-6
CDR3 protein: ASSLRDRDAF

J gene: TRBJ2-2
V gene: TRBV5-6
CDR3 protein: ASSLPDRSTGELF

J gene: TRBJ2-7
V gene: TRBV5-1
CDR3 protein: ASSDEGRGVGYEQY

J gene: TRBJ1-4
V gene: TRBV21-1
CDR3 protein: ASSKERQDDRDEKLF

J gene: TRBJ2-5
V gene: TRBV27
CDR3 protein: ASSFFAGGNQETQY

J gene: TRBJ1-1
V gene: TRBV14
CDR3 protein: ASSYPGTGKSTEAF

J gene: TRBJ2-5
V gene: TRBV3-1
CDR3 protein: ASSQDWVSTETQY

J gene: TRBJ2-3
V gene: TRBV28
CDR3 protein: ASSSTGLVGTDTQY

J gene: TRBJ1-5
V gene: TRBV12-3/TRBV12-4
CDR3 protein: ASSPTGDNQPQH

J gene: TRBJ2-7
V gene: TRBV5-1
CDR3 protein: ASSRRHPNEQY

J gene: TRBJ2-1
V gene: TRBV6-2/TRBV6-3
CDR3 protein: ASSTGQVYNEQF

J gene: TRBJ1-5
V gene: TRBV19
CDR3 protein: ASTPFYQGNQPQH

J gene: TRBJ2-5
V gene: TRBV7-6
CDR3 protein: ASSLDILQETQY

J gene: TRBJ2-7
V gene: TRBV6-2/TRBV6-3
CDR3 protein: ASKRSGNYEQY

J gene: TRBJ2-7
V gene: TRBV6-6
CDR3 protein: ASSYPGQNYEQY

J gene: TRBJ2-7
V gene: TRBV5-1
CDR3 protein: ASSSQVGGNYEQY

J gene: TRBJ2-2
V gene: TRBV6-5
CDR3 protein: ASGTYRGRTTGELF

J gene: TRBJ2-3
V gene: TRBV7-7
CDR3 protein: ASSLYGGVGDTQY

J gene: TRBJ1-1
V gene: TRBV7-7
CDR3 protein: ASSSGYATEAF

J gene: TRBJ1-2
V gene: TRBV5-1
CDR3 protein: ASSLDPRQGMNHGYT

J gene: TRBJ1-5
V gene: TRBV4-2
CDR3 protein: ASSQESVGNNQPQH